This entry features one TCR beta chain sequence. Its antigen is undetermined. Germline CDR1 and CDR2: SNHLY and FYNNEI. This CDR3 comprises 15 residues. The ends lost 6 bases at V and 2 bases at J; junction bases unmatched: 1. Using immunoSEQ multiplex PCR, the repertoire was profiled, and TCRdb retains in-frame clones only, with some absent. The data contain fewer than 300,000 clones, more than 85% of them seen just once; the ten biggest clones take up around 0.58%. These data come from a study of T cell responses to AZD1222 COVID-19 vaccine. Overall study context: Pooling was applied to second doses at about 4 or about 12 weeks. Study-level points and caveats: Spike-specific TCR breadth and depth grew following two AZD1222 doses. Spike was spanned by vaccine-associated CD4 TCRs, which were dominant at 160-218 and 743-854. After the peak T cell response, and only then, were repertoires sampled.

The genes are TRBV2 and TRBJ2-2; TRBD2 aligns across 12 bases. The receptor was derived from an adult in good health. The source material was peripheral blood, sampled on day 0 of AZD1222 vaccination. CDR3 protein: CASSGLAGNTGELFF. CDR3 nucleotide sequence: TGTGCCAGCAGCGGACTAGCGGGAAACACCGGGGAGCTGTTTTTT.